A single sample is the source of the 16 T cell receptor beta chains below, sequenced in a study of T cells in Graves' hyperthyroidism and ophthalmopathy. The source material, RNA transcripts, was used to amplify TCR beta CDR3 regions. During a first-round RT-PCR of the TCR CDR3, the HTBI primer set was used. One entry per CDR3 protein results from TCRdb running MiXCR on the multiplex PCR reads. The sample includes 250,000 to 300,000 distinct CDR3 sequences, roughly 15% of them seen just once. The specimen sequenced was blood. The receptors here all came from a woman in her thirties or forties with Graves' hyperthyroidism that later progressed to Graves' ophthalmopathy.

This clonotype came up many times. The chain carries TRBV5-1 and TRBJ2-3; 7 bases are a match to TRBD2. Germline lookup yields CDR1 SGHRS and CDR2 YFSETQ. The CDR3 sequence is 15 residues long. Trimming took 0 bases from V and 6 from J; bases not matched to a gene: 7. The CDR3 reads CASSLAGGHPDTQYF. The CDR3 bases are TGCGCCAGCAGCTTGGCGGGAGGCCACCCGGATACGCAGTATTTT.

At least ten counts were recorded for this clonotype. The CDR3 DNA reads TGTGCCAGCAGCTTAGCCCCGGGACAGTTTGGAAACACCATATATTTT. Translation gives CASSLAPGQFGNTIYF. This rearrangement joins TRBV11-2 to TRBJ1-3; 7 bases line up with TRBD1. V lost 1 base, J lost 3 bases, and 6 bases stayed unmatched. Germline lookup yields CDR1 SGHAT and CDR2 FQNNGV. The CDR3 extends over 16 amino acids.

This clonotype was found many times. The rearrangement links TRBV28 to TRBJ2-7; TRBD2 matches at 9 bases. The germline gives CDR1 MDHEN, CDR2 SYDVKM. This CDR3 comprises 16 residues. V lost 3 bases to trimming and J lost 7 bases; unmatched junction nucleotides: 13. CDR3 nucleotide sequence: TGTGCCAGCAGTTTGTTTCTGCTAGCGGGGATCAGAGAGCAGTACTTC. Its protein product is CASSLFLLAGIREQYF.

This clonotype was observed many times. CDR3 residues: CASSHRTGRDWYGYTF. CDR3 sequence (DNA): TGTGCCAGCAGTCACCGGACTGGGAGAGATTGGTATGGCTACACCTTC. The chain uses TRBV6-1 and TRBJ1-2; no firm D call. The CDR3 totals 16 residues. V was cut by 5 bases and J by 5 bases, with 21 bases left in between. CDR1 is MNHNS, CDR2 SASEGT, per germline.

This clonotype was counted many times. V is TRBV19 and J is TRBJ2-7; 8 bases fit TRBD1. Unmatched junction bases numbered 5, after V lost 6 bases and J lost 1 base. The germline V gene encodes CDR1 LNHDA and CDR2 SQIVND (reference sequence). The CDR3 has 14 residues. In DNA form, the CDR3 reads TGTGCCAGTAGGGAGCAGGGGGCTTCCTACGAGCAGTACTTC. It translates to CASREQGASYEQYF.

This clonotype was counted ten times or more. The genes are TRBV27 and TRBJ2-3, with 11 bases fitting TRBD2. Germline CDR1 and CDR2: MNHEY and SMNVEV (reference sequence). Trimming cost V 2 bases and J 3 bases; bases outside gene matches: 10. The length of the CDR3 is 18 residues. CDR3: CASSLDSGRGVWTDTQYF. CDR3 sequence (DNA): TGTGCCAGCAGTTTAGATAGCGGGAGGGGCGTTTGGACAGATACGCAGTATTTT.

V usage is TRBV12-3 or TRBV12-4 and J usage is TRBJ2-7, with D tentatively TRBD1 (6 bases). Trimming cost V 1 base and J 2 bases, with 12 bases left between them. CDR3 length: 15 residues. In DNA form, the CDR3 reads TGTGCCAGCAGTTTAGTCCAGGGGACAACCTACGAGCAGTACTTC. Translation gives CASSLVQGTTYEQYF.

This clonotype was seen at least ten times. The rearrangement joins TRBV6-1 to TRBJ1-6; a possible D gene is TRBD1 (6 bases). Per the germline V gene, CDR1 is MNHNS and CDR2 is SASEGT. The CDR3 consists of 16 residues. With 5 bases removed from V and 7 bases from J, the gap between germline ends came to 18 bases. The CDR3 loop reads CASSHRQAVENSPLHF. The CDR3 DNA reads TGTGCCAGCAGTCACCGACAGGCGGTGGAAAATTCACCCCTCCACTTT.

This clonotype showed up many times. The chain is built from TRBV3-1 and TRBJ2-2; 7 bases map to TRBD2. Germline CDR1 reads LGHDT; CDR2 reads YNNKEL (reference sequence). Unmatched junction bases numbered 9, after V lost 1 base and J lost 4 bases. The CDR3 runs 17 residues. The DNA of the CDR3 is TGTGCCAGCAGCCAAGGCGGGGGAGCCGCGGGCACCGGGGAGCTGTTTTTT. This encodes CASSQGGGAAGTGELFF.

This clonotype turned up a few times. The chain is built from TRBV2 and TRBJ1-1; D uncertain. The CDR3 is made up of 15 amino acids. CDR1 is SNHLY, CDR2 FYNNEI, per germline. V dropped 7 bases and J dropped 5 bases, with 20 bases sitting between them. DNA for the CDR3: TGTGCCAGCAAGTTGATCACTTCGGGTAATACTGAAGCTTTCTTT. Protein sequence: CASKLITSGNTEAFF.

The chain carries TRBV14 and TRBJ2-5; D may be TRBD1 or TRBD2 (5 bases each). Germline CDR1 reads SGHDN; CDR2 reads FVKESK. CDR3 length: 17 residues. V shed 1 base and J shed 0 bases, with 15 bases lying between them. The CDR3 DNA sequence: TGTGCCAGCAGCCAAGTGGGACCCTTATCGTACCAAGAGACCCAGTACTTC. It specifies CASSQVGPLSYQETQYF.

The V gene is TRBV15, the J gene TRBJ2-7; 11 bases line up with TRBD1. CDR1 and CDR2 (germline): LNHNV, YYDKDF (reference sequence). V lost 3 bases to trimming and J lost 6 bases; unmatched junction nucleotides: 13. CDR3 length: 17 residues. The CDR3 nucleotides read TGTGCCACCAGCAGCGGTTTCGAGGGACAGGGGGACGTCGAGCAGTACTTC. It translates to CATSSGFEGQGDVEQYF.

As concerns this clonotype: The conserved phenylalanine or tryptophan is not found at the CDR3 terminus, so this likely reflects a read error. This chain joins TRBV7-6 and TRBJ2-2, with 7 bases that match TRBD2. Germline CDR1 SGHVS, CDR2 FNYEAQ. This CDR3 region has 20 residues. J lost 6 bases, V lost 4 bases, and 23 bases had no gene match. The CDR3 DNA is TGTGCCAGCAGCTCCCCCCGATTAGGTCCGGGACTACGTCTCTCCGGGGAGCTGTTTTTA. Translated, it gives CASSSPRLGPGLRLSGELFL.

The rearrangement uses TRBV20-1 and TRBJ2-3; 10 bases line up with TRBD2. The CDR3 runs to 14 residues. The V gene's germline CDR1 is DFQATT and CDR2 SNEGSKA (reference sequence). CDR3 protein: CRGGTSGTTDTQYF. The CDR3 coding sequence is TGCAGAGGGGGCACTAGCGGGACTACAGATACGCAGTATTTT.

V is TRBV11-2 and J is TRBJ1-1; 9 nucleotides align to TRBD1. From germline, CDR1 is SGHAT and CDR2 FQNNGV. Germline trimming cut 1 base from V and 3 bases from J; bases unmatched to any gene: 3. The CDR3 has 15 amino acids. Written as DNA, the CDR3 is TGTGCCAGCAGCTTAGGGACAGGGGTGGACACTGAAGCTTTCTTT. Its protein product is CASSLGTGVDTEAFF. The whole variable domain, filled in from reference TRBV11-2 and TRBJ1-1, reads EAGVAQSPRYKIIEKRQSVAFWCNPISGHATLYWYQQILGQGPKLLIQFQNNGVVDDSQLPKDRFSAERLKGVDSTLKIQPAKLEDSAVYLCASSLGTGVDTEAFFGQGTRLTVV.

The CDR3 reads CSPGSRDSYNEQFF. The CDR3 DNA sequence: TGCAGTCCGGGGTCTAGAGACTCCTACAATGAGCAGTTCTTC. The chain carries TRBV20-1 and TRBJ2-1, with a possible D match to TRBD2 (5 bases). The V gene lost 8 bases and the J gene lost 0 bases, with 14 bases spanning the gap. CDR3 length: 14 residues. CDR1 DFQATT and CDR2 SNEGSKA come from the germline V gene (reference sequence).